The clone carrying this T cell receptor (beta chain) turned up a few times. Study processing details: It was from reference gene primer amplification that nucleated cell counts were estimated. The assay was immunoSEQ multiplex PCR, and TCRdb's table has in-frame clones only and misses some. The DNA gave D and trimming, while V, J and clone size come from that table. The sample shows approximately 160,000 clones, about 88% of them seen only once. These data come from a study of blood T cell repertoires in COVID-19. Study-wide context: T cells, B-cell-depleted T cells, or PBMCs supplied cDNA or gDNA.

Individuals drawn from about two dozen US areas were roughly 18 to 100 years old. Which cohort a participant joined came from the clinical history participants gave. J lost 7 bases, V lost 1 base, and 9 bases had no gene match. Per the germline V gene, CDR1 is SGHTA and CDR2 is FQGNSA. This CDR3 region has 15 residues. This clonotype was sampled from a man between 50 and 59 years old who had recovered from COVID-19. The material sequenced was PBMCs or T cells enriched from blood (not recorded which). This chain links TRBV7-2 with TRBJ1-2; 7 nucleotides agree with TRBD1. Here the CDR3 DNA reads TGTGCCAGCAGCTTAGAAACGACAGGGAGAGTTGGCTACACCTTC. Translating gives CASSLETTGRVGYTF.